This entry lists 8 T cell receptor beta chains sequenced from one sample in a study of CD8 T cells in Susac syndrome. Random hexamers were used to reverse transcribe the RNA input (about 0.45 to 1 ug). TCRdb recomputed calls from the immunoSEQ multiplex PCR reads with MiXCR, one row per CDR3 protein. In the table there are about 150,000 distinct CDR3 sequences, over 95% of which are singletons. The sequenced sample consisted of CD8+ T cells from PBMCs. The receptors come from a human donor with multiple sclerosis.

This chain connects TRBV5-6 to TRBJ2-7, with D perhaps matching TRBD1 (7 bases). V was pared by 2 bases and J by 5 bases, with 14 bases between. The CDR3 sequence is 14 residues long. CDR1 is SGHDT, CDR2 YYEEEE, per germline. This CDR3 reads CASSFQGGYDEQYF. The CDR3 DNA reads TGTGCCAGCAGCTTCCAGGGGGGTTACGACGAGCAGTACTTC.

Here the CDR3 DNA reads TGTGCCAGCAGCTTACCCGGGGTAGCGGTCACAGATACGCAGTATTTT. It encodes CASSLPGVAVTDTQYF. The rearrangement links TRBV7-2 to TRBJ2-3; a weak D match, TRBD2 (6 bases). The V gene lost 2 bases and the J gene lost 2 bases, with 14 bases spanning the gap. This CDR3 spans 16 amino acids. Per the germline V gene, CDR1 is SGHTA and CDR2 is FQGNSA. Complete variable domain (other parts from reference TRBV7-2 and TRBJ2-3): GAGVSQSPSNKVTEKGKDVELRCDPISGHTALYWYRQSLGQGLEFLIYFQGNSAPDKSGLPSDRFSAERTGGSVSTLTIQRTQQEDSAVYLCASSLPGVAVTDTQYFGPGTRLTVL.

J is TRBJ1-1 and V is TRBV6-5, with D unresolved. The CDR3 is 13 amino acids. Germline assignment: CDR1 MNHEY and CDR2 SVGAGI. The V end lost 5 bases, the J end lost 2 bases, and 9 bases lay between the germline ends. CDR3 protein: CASSNTVNTEAFF. The CDR3 DNA is TGTGCCAGCAGTAATACAGTCAACACTGAAGCTTTCTTT.

The chain recombines TRBV3-1 with TRBJ2-7; D perhaps matches TRBD1 (6 bases). Germline assignment: CDR1 LGHDT and CDR2 YNNKEL (reference sequence). V was trimmed by 5 bases and J by 1 base, leaving 9 bases between them. The CDR3 has 13 amino acids. The CDR3 DNA is TGTGCCAGCAGCTCGGACAGTTCCTACGAGCAGTACGTC. Translated, it gives CASSSDSSYEQYV.

The chain employs TRBV15 and TRBJ1-1; D gene ambiguous. CDR3 length: 15 residues. V shed 0 bases and J shed 0 bases, with 8 bases lying between them. The V gene's germline CDR1 is LNHNV and CDR2 YYDKDF (reference sequence). CDR3 coding DNA: TGTGCCACCAGCAGAGACAGGTGGATGAACACTGAAGCTTTCTTT. It translates to CATSRDRWMNTEAFF.

The chain has TRBV12-3 or TRBV12-4 and TRBJ1-5, with no clear D. V was trimmed by 5 bases and J by 0 bases, leaving 8 bases between them. The CDR3 loop spans 14 amino acids. In DNA, the CDR3 is TGTGCCAGCAGTCCGATAGGTAGCAATCAGCCCCAGCATTTT. Residues: CASSPIGSNQPQHF.

The chain carries TRBV7-9 and TRBJ1-5; D not resolved. The CDR3 runs 12 residues. In germline, CDR1 is SEHNR, CDR2 FQNEAQ (reference sequence). V lost 8 bases and J lost 5, with 10 bases in between. DNA for the CDR3: TGTGCCAGCGACACTCCGGATCAGCCCCAGCATTTT. This encodes CASDTPDQPQHF.

V and J are TRBV2 and TRBJ2-5; 7 nucleotides match TRBD2. Trimming cost V 4 bases and J 7 bases; bases outside gene matches: 9. Germline V gives CDR1 SNHLY, CDR2 FYNNEI. The CDR3 extends over 14 amino acids. The CDR3, as DNA: TGTGCCAGCAGTGGAGCGGGGACCCTTAGGACCCAGTACTTC. This sequence encodes CASSGAGTLRTQYF.